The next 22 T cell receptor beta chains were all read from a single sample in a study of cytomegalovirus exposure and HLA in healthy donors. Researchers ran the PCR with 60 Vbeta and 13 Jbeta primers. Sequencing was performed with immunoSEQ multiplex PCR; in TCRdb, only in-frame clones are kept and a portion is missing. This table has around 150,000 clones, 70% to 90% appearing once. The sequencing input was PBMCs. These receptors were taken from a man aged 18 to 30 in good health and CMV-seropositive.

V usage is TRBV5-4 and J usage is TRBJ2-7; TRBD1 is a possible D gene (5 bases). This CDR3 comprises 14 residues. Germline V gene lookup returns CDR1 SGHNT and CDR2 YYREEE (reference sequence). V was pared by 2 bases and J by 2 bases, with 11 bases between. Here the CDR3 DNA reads TGTGCCAGCAGCTTTCTAGACAGCCCCTACGAGCAGTACTTC. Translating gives CASSFLDSPYEQYF.

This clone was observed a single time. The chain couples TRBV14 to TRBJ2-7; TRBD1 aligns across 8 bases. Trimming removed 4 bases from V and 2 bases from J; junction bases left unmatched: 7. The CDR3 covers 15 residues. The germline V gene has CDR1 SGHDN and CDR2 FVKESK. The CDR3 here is CASSRRQGTAYEQYF. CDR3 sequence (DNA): TGTGCCAGCAGCCGAAGACAGGGGACGGCCTACGAGCAGTACTTC.

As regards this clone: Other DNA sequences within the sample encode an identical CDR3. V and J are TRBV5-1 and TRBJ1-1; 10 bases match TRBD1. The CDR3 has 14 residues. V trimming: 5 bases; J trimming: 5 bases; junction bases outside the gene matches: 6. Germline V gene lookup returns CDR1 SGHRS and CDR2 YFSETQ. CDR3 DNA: TGCGCCAGCAGTCGGGACAGGGGAGGGACTGAAGCTTTCTTT. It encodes CASSRDRGGTEAFF.

CDR3 in amino acids: CASNRAGPSGEQYF. The DNA of the CDR3 is TGTGCCAGCAACAGGGCAGGACCGTCAGGCGAGCAGTACTTC. The V gene is TRBV2, the J gene TRBJ2-7; tentatively, D is TRBD1 (6 bases). Germline V gives CDR1 SNHLY, CDR2 FYNNEI. The V end lost 7 bases, the J end lost 6 bases, and 19 bases lay between the germline ends. The CDR3 runs to 14 residues.

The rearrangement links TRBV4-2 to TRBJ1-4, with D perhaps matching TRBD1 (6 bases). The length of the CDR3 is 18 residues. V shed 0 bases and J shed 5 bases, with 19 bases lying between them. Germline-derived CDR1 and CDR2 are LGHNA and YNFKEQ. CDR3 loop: CASSQEGSAQGHNEKLFF. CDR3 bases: TGTGCCAGCAGCCAAGAGGGTTCGGCACAGGGTCACAATGAAAAACTGTTTTTT.

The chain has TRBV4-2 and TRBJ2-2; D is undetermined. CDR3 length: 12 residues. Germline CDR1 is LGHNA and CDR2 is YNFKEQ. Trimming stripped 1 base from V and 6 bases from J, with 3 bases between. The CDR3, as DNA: TGTGCCAGCAGCCAAGTATCCGGGGAGCTGTTTTTT. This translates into CASSQVSGELFF.

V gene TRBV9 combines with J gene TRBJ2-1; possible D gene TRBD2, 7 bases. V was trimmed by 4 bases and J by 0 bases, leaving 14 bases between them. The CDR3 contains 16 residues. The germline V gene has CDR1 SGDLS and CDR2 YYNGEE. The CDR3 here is CASSSGRGSSYNEQFF. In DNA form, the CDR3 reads TGTGCCAGCAGCTCAGGGAGGGGGAGCTCCTACAATGAGCAGTTCTTC.

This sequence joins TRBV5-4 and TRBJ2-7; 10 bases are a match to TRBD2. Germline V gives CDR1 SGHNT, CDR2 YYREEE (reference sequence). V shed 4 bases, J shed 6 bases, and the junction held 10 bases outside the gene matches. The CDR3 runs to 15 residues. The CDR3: CASSPQGLAVVEQYF. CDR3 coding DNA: TGTGCCAGCAGCCCCCAAGGACTAGCGGTTGTCGAGCAGTACTTC.

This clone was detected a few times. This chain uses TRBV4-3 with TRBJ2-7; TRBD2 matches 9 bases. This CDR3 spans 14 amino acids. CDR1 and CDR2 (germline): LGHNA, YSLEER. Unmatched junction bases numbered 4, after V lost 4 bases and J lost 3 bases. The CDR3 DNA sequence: TGCGCCAGCAGCCCCAGCGGGGGGCACTACGAGCAGTACTTC. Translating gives CASSPSGGHYEQYF.

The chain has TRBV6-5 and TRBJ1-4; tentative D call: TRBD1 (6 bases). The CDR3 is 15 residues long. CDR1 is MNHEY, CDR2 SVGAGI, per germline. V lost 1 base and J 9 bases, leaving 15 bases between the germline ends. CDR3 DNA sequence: TGTGCCAGCAGTTACTTTTCGGGACAAGGGAAAAAACTGTTTTTT. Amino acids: CASSYFSGQGKKLFF.

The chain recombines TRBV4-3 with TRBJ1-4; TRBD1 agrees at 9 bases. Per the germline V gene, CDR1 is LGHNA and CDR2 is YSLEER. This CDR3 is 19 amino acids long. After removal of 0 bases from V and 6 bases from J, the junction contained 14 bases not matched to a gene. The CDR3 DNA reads TGCGCCAGCAGCCAAGAAACCGGGACAGGGCTTTCTTGGTATGAAAAACTGTTTTTT. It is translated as CASSQETGTGLSWYEKLFF.

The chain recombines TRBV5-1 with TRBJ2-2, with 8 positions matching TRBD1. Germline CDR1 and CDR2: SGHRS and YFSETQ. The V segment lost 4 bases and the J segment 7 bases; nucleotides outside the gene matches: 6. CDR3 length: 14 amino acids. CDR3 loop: CASSLRTGNGELFF. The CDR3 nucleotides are TGCGCCAGCAGCCTCCGGACAGGGAACGGGGAGCTGTTTTTT.

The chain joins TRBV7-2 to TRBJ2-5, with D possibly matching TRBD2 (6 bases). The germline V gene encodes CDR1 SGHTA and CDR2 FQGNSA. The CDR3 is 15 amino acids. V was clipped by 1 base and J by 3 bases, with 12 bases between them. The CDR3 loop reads CASSLVRPGEETQYF. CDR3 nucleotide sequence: TGTGCCAGCAGCTTAGTGAGACCGGGGGAAGAGACCCAGTACTTC.

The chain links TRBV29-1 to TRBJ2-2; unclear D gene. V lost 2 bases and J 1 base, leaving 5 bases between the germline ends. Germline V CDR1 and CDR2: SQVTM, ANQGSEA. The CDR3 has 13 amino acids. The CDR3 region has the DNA TGCAGCGTTGAACTCGTGAACACCGGGGAGCTGTTTTTT. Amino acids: CSVELVNTGELFF.

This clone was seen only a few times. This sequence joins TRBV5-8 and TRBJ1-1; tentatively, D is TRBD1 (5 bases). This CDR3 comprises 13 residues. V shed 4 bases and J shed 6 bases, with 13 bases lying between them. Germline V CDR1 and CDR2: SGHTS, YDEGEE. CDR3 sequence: CASSLQGSPEAFF. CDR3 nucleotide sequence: TGTGCCAGCAGCCTGCAGGGTTCCCCTGAAGCTTTCTTT.

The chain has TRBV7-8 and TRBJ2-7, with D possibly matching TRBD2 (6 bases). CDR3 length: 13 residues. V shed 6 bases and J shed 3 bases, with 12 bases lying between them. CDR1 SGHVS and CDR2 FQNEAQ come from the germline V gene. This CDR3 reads CASRTRGYYEQYF. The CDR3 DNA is TGTGCCAGCAGGACGCGGGGTTACTACGAGCAGTACTTC.

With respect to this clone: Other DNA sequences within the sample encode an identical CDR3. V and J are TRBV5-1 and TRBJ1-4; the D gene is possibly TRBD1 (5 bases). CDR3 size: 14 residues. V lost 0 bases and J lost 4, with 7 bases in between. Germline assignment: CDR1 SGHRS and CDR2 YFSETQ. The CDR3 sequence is CASSLGQGNEKLFF. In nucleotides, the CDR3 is TGCGCCAGCAGCTTGGGCCAGGGTAATGAAAAACTGTTTTTT.

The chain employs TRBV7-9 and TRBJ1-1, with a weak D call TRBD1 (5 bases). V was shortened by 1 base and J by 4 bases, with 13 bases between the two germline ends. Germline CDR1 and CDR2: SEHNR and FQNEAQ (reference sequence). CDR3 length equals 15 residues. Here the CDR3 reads CASSLDSWGGTEAFF. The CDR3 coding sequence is TGTGCCAGCAGCTTAGATTCATGGGGCGGCACTGAAGCTTTCTTT.

CDR3 protein: CAISSTSGAQETQYF. In nucleotides, the CDR3 is TGTGCCATCAGCTCAACTAGCGGGGCCCAGGAGACCCAGTACTTC. The chain employs TRBV10-3 and TRBJ2-5; TRBD2 matches at 10 bases. The CDR3 runs 15 residues. CDR1 is ENHRY and CDR2 is SYGVKD in the germline V gene. With V trimmed by 6 bases and J by 5 bases, 9 bases remained unmatched.

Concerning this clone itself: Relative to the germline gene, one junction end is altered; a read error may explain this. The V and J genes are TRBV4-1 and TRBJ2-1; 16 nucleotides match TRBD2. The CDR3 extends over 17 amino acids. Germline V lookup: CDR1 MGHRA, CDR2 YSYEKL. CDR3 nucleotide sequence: TGCGCCAGCAGCCAAGCGAACATGGGACTAGCGGGGGGGAAAAGGATCTTC. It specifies CASSQANMGLAGGKRIF.

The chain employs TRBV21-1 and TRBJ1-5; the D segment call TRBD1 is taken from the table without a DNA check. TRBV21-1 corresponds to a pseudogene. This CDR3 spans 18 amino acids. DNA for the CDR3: TGTGCCAGCAGCAAAGAGGTAAACAGGGACGGTAGCAATCAGCCCCAGCATTTT. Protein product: CASSKEVNRDGSNQPQHF.

The CDR3, as DNA: TGCGCCAGCAGCCAAGATACCCGGACAAACAATGAGCAGTTCTTC. It encodes CASSQDTRTNNEQFF. The chain is built from TRBV4-1 and TRBJ2-1, with TRBD1 as a possible D gene (5 bases). Deletions cut 0 bases from V and 5 bases from J, with 11 bases between. Germline assignment: CDR1 MGHRA and CDR2 YSYEKL. The CDR3 totals 15 residues.